This is a list of T cell receptor beta chains from one sample in a study of T-cell memory formation after mild COVID-19. TCRdb re-called the 5' RACE reads through MiXCR, storing one row per CDR3 protein. The sample lists roughly 130,000 distinct CDR3 sequences; more than 15% were seen once. Sequenced sample: PBMCs or a T cell subset sorted from them (not recorded which). Receptor source: a young man who had mild COVID-19 (a few samples of this study predate the infection). Cell type and time point are not known. CDR3s include the opening cysteine and the closing phenylalanine or tryptophan. Fields, in order: CDR3 DNA, CDR3 protein, CDR3 length, V gene, J gene, D gene, clone size. D genes are given only for firm matches. For some rows the clone size is stated as once, few or many, or as a class when expanded; others skip it.

cdr3_nt: TGTGCCAGCAGCTTACCGAGGCACGGGCAGGGAGATTCACCCCTCCACTTT; cdr3_aa: CASSLPRHGQGDSPLHF; cdr3_length: 17; v_call: TRBV7-8; j_call: TRBJ1-6; d_call: .; clone_size: few
cdr3_nt: TGCGCCAGCAGCCAAATGGCACAGGGGGCAGGTAATGAGCAGTTCTTC; cdr3_aa: CASSQMAQGAGNEQFF; cdr3_length: 16; v_call: TRBV4-1; j_call: TRBJ2-1; d_call: TRBD1; clone_size: .
cdr3_nt: TGTGCCACCAGTGAATCGGGACGGGGGGTCACAGATACGCAGTATTTT; cdr3_aa: CATSESGRGVTDTQYF; cdr3_length: 16; v_call: TRBV24-1; j_call: TRBJ2-3; d_call: TRBD2; clone_size: .
cdr3_nt: TGCGCCAGCAGCTACGGGACAGGGGGCGAGCAGTACTTC; cdr3_aa: CASSYGTGGEQYF; cdr3_length: 13; v_call: TRBV5-1; j_call: TRBJ2-7; d_call: TRBD1; clone_size: few
cdr3_nt: TGTGCCAGCAGTTACATACAGTCCAGCACAGATACGCAGTATTTT; cdr3_aa: CASSYIQSSTDTQYF; cdr3_length: 15; v_call: TRBV6-2/TRBV6-3; j_call: TRBJ2-3; d_call: .; clone_size: many
cdr3_nt: TGTGCCAGCAGCTTCCGGGCGCTAGACGAGCAGTACTTC; cdr3_aa: CASSFRALDEQYF; cdr3_length: 13; v_call: TRBV6-2/TRBV6-3; j_call: TRBJ2-7; d_call: .; clone_size: few
cdr3_nt: TGTGCCAGCAGCCAAGTGTCTTACAATGAGCAGTTCTTC; cdr3_aa: CASSQVSYNEQFF; cdr3_length: 13; v_call: TRBV3-1; j_call: TRBJ2-1; d_call: .; clone_size: few
cdr3_nt: TGCAGTGCTAGGTCGGACAGAAAGGAATATGGCTACACCTTC; cdr3_aa: CSARSDRKEYGYTF; cdr3_length: 14; v_call: TRBV20-1; j_call: TRBJ1-2; d_call: .; clone_size: .
cdr3_nt: TGTGCCAGCAGCCAAGGACTAGCGGGGACACAAGAGACCCAGTACTTC; cdr3_aa: CASSQGLAGTQETQYF; cdr3_length: 16; v_call: TRBV3-1; j_call: TRBJ2-5; d_call: TRBD2; clone_size: few
cdr3_nt: TGTGCCAGCAGTCTCCTAGGGGGGCAGTACGAGCAGTACTTC; cdr3_aa: CASSLLGGQYEQYF; cdr3_length: 14; v_call: TRBV27; j_call: TRBJ2-7; d_call: .; clone_size: .
cdr3_nt: TGCAGTGCTAGAGATATCTCTGGAAACACCATATATTTT; cdr3_aa: CSARDISGNTIYF; cdr3_length: 13; v_call: TRBV20-1; j_call: TRBJ1-3; d_call: .; clone_size: few
cdr3_nt: TGTGCCAGCAGTTTAGGGGACTACGAGCAGTACTTC; cdr3_aa: CASSLGDYEQYF; cdr3_length: 12; v_call: TRBV28; j_call: TRBJ2-7; d_call: .; clone_size: .
cdr3_nt: TGCGCCAGCAGTGAGTCCCAGACGGCCGGGGAGCTGTTTTTT; cdr3_aa: CASSESQTAGELFF; cdr3_length: 14; v_call: TRBV10-1; j_call: TRBJ2-2; d_call: .; clone_size: .
cdr3_nt: TGCAGTGCTACCCCAGGTCAAGAGACCCAGTACTTC; cdr3_aa: CSATPGQETQYF; cdr3_length: 12; v_call: TRBV20-1; j_call: TRBJ2-5; d_call: .; clone_size: .
cdr3_nt: TGTGCCAGCAGCTTCGGGACAGCCCGCACAGATACGCAGTATTTT; cdr3_aa: CASSFGTARTDTQYF; cdr3_length: 15; v_call: TRBV5-6; j_call: TRBJ2-3; d_call: TRBD1; clone_size: .
cdr3_nt: TGCAGTGCTAGGGAGCTGGCAGGGTATACTGAAGCTTTCTTT; cdr3_aa: CSARELAGYTEAFF; cdr3_length: 14; v_call: TRBV20-1; j_call: TRBJ1-1; d_call: .; clone_size: .
cdr3_nt: TGTGCCAGCAGCTTGGGAAGGACCTCCGGGAACACTGAAGCTTTCTTT; cdr3_aa: CASSLGRTSGNTEAFF; cdr3_length: 16; v_call: TRBV5-6; j_call: TRBJ1-1; d_call: .; clone_size: .
cdr3_nt: TGTGCCAGCAGTGGAAGTTCCTATGGCTACACCTTC; cdr3_aa: CASSGSSYGYTF; cdr3_length: 12; v_call: TRBV6-1; j_call: TRBJ1-2; d_call: .; clone_size: few
cdr3_nt: TGTGCCAGCAGCTTCCTTCGACCCGGGCATGGAGAAGCTTTCTTT; cdr3_aa: CASSFLRPGHGEAFF; cdr3_length: 15; v_call: TRBV7-9; j_call: TRBJ1-1; d_call: .; clone_size: few
cdr3_nt: TGTGCCAGCAGCCAAGTGACGCGTGGGGGGGCCGAAGATACGCAGTATTTT; cdr3_aa: CASSQVTRGGAEDTQYF; cdr3_length: 17; v_call: TRBV3-1; j_call: TRBJ2-3; d_call: .; clone_size: few
cdr3_nt: TGTGCCACCAGCAGAGATAGGACTGTACAGTTCTTC; cdr3_aa: CATSRDRTVQFF; cdr3_length: 12; v_call: TRBV15; j_call: TRBJ2-1; d_call: .; clone_size: .
cdr3_nt: TGTGCCAGCAGCTTCGGGACAGGGGTAGCCAAAAACATTCAGTACTTC; cdr3_aa: CASSFGTGVAKNIQYF; cdr3_length: 16; v_call: TRBV7-9; j_call: TRBJ2-4; d_call: TRBD1; clone_size: .
cdr3_nt: TGTGCCAGCAAGCGGGGGCTTGAGGCCACCGGGGAGCTGTTTTTT; cdr3_aa: CASKRGLEATGELFF; cdr3_length: 15; v_call: TRBV12-3/TRBV12-4; j_call: TRBJ2-2; d_call: TRBD2; clone_size: .
cdr3_nt: TGCAGCGTACAATCACAGGAGAACACTGAAGCTTTCTTT; cdr3_aa: CSVQSQENTEAFF; cdr3_length: 13; v_call: TRBV29-1; j_call: TRBJ1-1; d_call: .; clone_size: .
cdr3_nt: TGCAGTGCTGGCCTCCGGGGCGGGGGGCATACAGATACGCAGTATTTT; cdr3_aa: CSAGLRGGGHTDTQYF; cdr3_length: 16; v_call: TRBV20-1; j_call: TRBJ2-3; d_call: TRBD2; clone_size: few
cdr3_nt: TGTGCCAGCAGCCATTTCGAAGGAGTTGAGCAGTTCTTC; cdr3_aa: CASSHFEGVEQFF; cdr3_length: 13; v_call: TRBV7-2; j_call: TRBJ2-1; d_call: .; clone_size: .